This T cell receptor (beta chain) emerged from a study of blood T cell repertoires in COVID-19. Generated by immunoSEQ multiplex PCR, the TCRdb table keeps only in-frame clones and is missing some. Of about 250,000 clones in the sample, around 88% were seen once. After removal of 1 base from V and 4 bases from J, the junction contained 2 bases not matched to a gene. This CDR3 has 15 residues. The germline gives CDR1 SGHAT, CDR2 FQNNGV. Sequenced sample: peripheral blood. The chain has TRBV11-2 and TRBJ1-1; 11 bases are a match to TRBD1. The TCR comes from a woman aged 30 to 39 with COVID-19, enrolled during active disease. CDR3 DNA sequence: TGTGCCAGCAGCTTAGTAGGGACAGGGGGCACTGAAGCTTTCTTT. Protein sequence: CASSLVGTGGTEAFF.